This passage covers 20 T cell receptor beta chains from one sample sequenced in a study of identical twins. TCRdb re-called the 5' RACE reads through MiXCR, storing one row per CDR3 protein. The profile covers just under 550,000 distinct CDR3 sequences, with around 15% appearing a single time and 0.44% taken by the ten largest. These data also featured in a second study, about yellow fever vaccine responses in identical twins.

The sequencing input was CD4+ T cells sorted from blood. All receptors derive from a woman under 30 in good health.

This clonotype was seen a few times. The V and J genes are TRBV7-9 and TRBJ2-7, with a weak D call TRBD1 (6 bases). CDR3 size: 15 residues. Germline CDR1 reads SEHNR; CDR2 reads FQNEAQ (reference sequence). V lost 0 bases to trimming and J lost 2 bases, with 11 bases between them. The CDR3 DNA follows: TGTGCCAGCAGCTTAGCGGGGGCAGGGACCTACGAGCAGTACTTC. Protein sequence: CASSLAGAGTYEQYF.

The chain has TRBV6-2 or TRBV6-3 and TRBJ1-2, with D possibly TRBD1 on 6 matching bases. The ends were cut back, 11 bases at V and 6 bases at J, with 19 bases in the middle. Germline CDR1 is MNHEY and CDR2 is SVGEGT. The CDR3 length is 13 residues. The DNA for the CDR3 is TGTGCCGGCGCCACGACAGGTTTCGATGGCTACACCTTC. Protein product: CAGATTGFDGYTF.

The V call is TRBV12-3 or TRBV12-4, the J call TRBJ2-7; maybe TRBD2 (5 bases). This CDR3 spans 12 amino acids. Deletions cut 6 bases from V and 2 bases from J, with 8 bases between. CDR3 sequence (DNA): TGTGCCAGCAGCTGGGGAGCCTACGAGCAGTACTTC. Its translation: CASSWGAYEQYF.

This clonotype was seen a few times. The V gene is TRBV11-2, the J gene TRBJ2-1; 10 nucleotides line up with TRBD2. The CDR3 has 16 amino acids. V trimming: 5 bases; J trimming: 8 bases; junction bases outside the gene matches: 12. Germline values: CDR1 SGHAT, CDR2 FQNNGV. Here the CDR3 DNA reads TGTGCCAGCAGCATCCCCTTAGCGGGGGGAGGGGATGAGCAGTTCTTC. This codes for CASSIPLAGGGDEQFF.

The sample holds a few counts of this clonotype. V and J are TRBV5-1 and TRBJ2-5; D is unclear. The V end was cut by 4 bases, the J end by 5 bases, with 12 bases between. This CDR3 is built from 13 residues. Looked up from germline, CDR1 is SGHRS and CDR2 is YFSETQ. The DNA of the CDR3 is TGCGCCAGCAGCCCAACACCGGTGGAGACCCAGTACTTC. Translating gives CASSPTPVETQYF.

This clonotype was seen ten or more times. The genes are TRBV12-3 or TRBV12-4 and TRBJ2-1; 11 nucleotides line up with TRBD2. J was trimmed by 1 base and V by 6 bases; bases with no gene match: 2. The CDR3 is made up of 15 amino acids. The CDR3 bases are TGTGCCAGCAGCCCTAGCGGGGGGTCCTACAATGAGCAGTTCTTC. This translates into CASSPSGGSYNEQFF.

There are a few counts of this clonotype. V gene TRBV20-1 combines with J gene TRBJ2-7; 8 bases match TRBD1. J was trimmed by 1 base and V by 0 bases; bases with no gene match: 11. The germline V gene encodes CDR1 DFQATT and CDR2 SNEGSKA (reference sequence). The CDR3 totals 17 residues. The CDR3 nucleotides read TGCAGTGCTAGAGATCTTCAGGGGGCAAAATTTTCCTACGAGCAGTACGTC. This translates into CSARDLQGAKFSYEQYV.

CDR3 coding DNA: TGTGCCAGCAGCGGACTAGCGGGAGGGCCGGCTGGCACAGATACGCAGTATTTT. This gives the protein CASSGLAGGPAGTDTQYF. The chain uses TRBV11-2 and TRBJ2-3; the match to TRBD2 covers 15 bases. This CDR3 contains 18 residues. The germline V gene encodes CDR1 SGHAT and CDR2 FQNNGV. The J segment lost 1 base and the V segment lost 5 bases, leaving 7 bases of the junction unmatched.

Here the CDR3 reads CSAEDSGSSYNEQFF. The CDR3 coding sequence is TGCAGTGCTGAGGATAGCGGGAGCTCCTACAATGAGCAGTTCTTC. V and J are TRBV20-1 and TRBJ2-1; 9 positions agree with TRBD2. This CDR3 has 15 residues. The germline V gene encodes CDR1 DFQATT and CDR2 SNEGSKA (reference sequence). V lost 5 bases to trimming and J lost 0 bases; unmatched junction nucleotides: 5.

This clonotype was detected a few times. V gene TRBV20-1 combines with J gene TRBJ1-1, with D perhaps TRBD1 (5 bases). The V end was cut by 5 bases, the J end by 4 bases, with 14 bases between. This CDR3 has 13 amino acids. From germline, CDR1 is DFQATT and CDR2 SNEGSKA (reference sequence). The CDR3 DNA is TGCAGTGCTTTACAGGCGGGGGGCACTGAAGCTTTCTTT. This codes for CSALQAGGTEAFF.

The V and J genes are TRBV19 and TRBJ2-4; TRBD1 matches at 9 bases. The V and J ends lost 1 base and 9 bases, in that order; junction bases with no gene match: 10. Germline CDR1 reads LNHDA; CDR2 reads SQIVND (reference sequence). The CDR3 has 16 amino acids. DNA for the CDR3: TGTGCCAGTAGTATAGGAACAGGGGGCCGTGGGGGCATTCAGTACTTC. Translated: CASSIGTGGRGGIQYF.

This chain uses TRBV7-9 with TRBJ1-5, with 7 bases fitting TRBD1. Germline CDR1 reads SEHNR; CDR2 reads FQNEAQ (reference sequence). This CDR3 comprises 14 residues. Trimming removed 5 bases from V and 4 bases from J; junction bases left unmatched: 5. The CDR3 is CASSHRGLNQPQHF. The CDR3 region has the DNA TGTGCCAGCAGCCACAGGGGTCTGAATCAGCCCCAGCATTTT.

The V gene is TRBV7-2, the J gene TRBJ2-7; TRBD1 agrees at 9 bases. Germline CDR1 SGHTA, CDR2 FQGNSA. The CDR3 is 13 residues long. The junction had 3 bases not matched to a gene; V was cut back by 4 bases and J by 5 bases. The CDR3 is CASSSRTGDEQYV. The CDR3 DNA follows: TGTGCCAGCAGCTCCAGGACAGGGGACGAGCAGTACGTC.

The chain joins TRBV29-1 to TRBJ2-7, with a weak D call TRBD1 (6 bases). The germline V and J ends were trimmed by 3 bases and 2 bases, with 17 bases remaining between them. The CDR3 loop spans 15 amino acids. Per germline, CDR1 SQVTM and CDR2 ANQGSEA. The CDR3 DNA is TGCAGCGTTGATACCCCACAGGGCAACCCCTACGAGCAGTACTTC. This gives the protein CSVDTPQGNPYEQYF.

This clonotype was counted only a few times. CDR3 DNA: TGTGCCAGCAGCCAAGGACTAGCGGGGCCGGTAACAGATACGCAGTATTTT. Its translation is CASSQGLAGPVTDTQYF. The chain is built from TRBV3-1 and TRBJ2-3, with 11 bases aligning to TRBD2. J was trimmed by 3 bases and V by 1 base; bases with no gene match: 6. CDR1 is LGHDT, CDR2 YNNKEL, per germline (reference sequence). This CDR3 has 17 amino acids.

CDR3: CASRLDWHTDTQYF. Here the CDR3 DNA reads TGTGCCAGCAGATTAGATTGGCACACAGATACGCAGTATTTT. The rearrangement links TRBV28 to TRBJ2-3; D is unresolved. The V gene's germline CDR1 is MDHEN and CDR2 SYDVKM. V lost 6 bases and J lost 2, with 12 bases in between. CDR3 length equals 14 residues.

The chain couples TRBV20-1 to TRBJ2-3; 8 positions match TRBD2. Losses at the gene ends were 0 bases for V and 1 base for J; bases not matched to a gene: 3. Germline V gives CDR1 DFQATT, CDR2 SNEGSKA (reference sequence). The CDR3 totals 15 residues. CDR3 protein: CSARDGTRGTDTQYF. DNA for the CDR3: TGCAGTGCTAGAGATGGGACTAGGGGCACAGATACGCAGTATTTT.

This CDR3 is CASSLSSQGSYNEQFF. The CDR3 DNA follows: TGTGCCAGCAGCTTAAGCTCCCAAGGCTCCTACAATGAGCAGTTCTTC. V gene TRBV7-9 combines with J gene TRBJ2-1; unclear D gene. The CDR3 runs 16 residues. The germline V gene encodes CDR1 SEHNR and CDR2 FQNEAQ (reference sequence). The V and J ends lost 2 bases and 0 bases respectively, with 11 bases between them. The full variable domain, rest sourced from reference TRBV7-9 and TRBJ2-1, is DTGVSQNPRHKITKRGQNVTFRCDPISEHNRLYWYRQTLGQGPEFLTYFQNEAQLEKSRLLSDRFSAERPKGSFSTLEIQRTEQGDSAMYLCASSLSSQGSYNEQFFGPGTRLTVL.

This clonotype has more than one count but fewer than ten. The genes are TRBV10-3 and TRBJ2-7; D remains unclear. V was shortened by 2 bases and J by 5 bases, with 7 bases between the two germline ends. CDR1 and CDR2 (germline): ENHRY, SYGVKD. The CDR3 contains 12 residues. The CDR3 nucleotides read TGTGCCATCAGTGAGCCTGGAAACGAGCAGTACTTC. The encoded protein is CAISEPGNEQYF.

The chain employs TRBV28 and TRBJ1-4, with D possibly TRBD1 on 5 matching bases. The CDR3 has 16 amino acids. V dropped 10 bases and J dropped 5 bases, with 23 bases sitting between them. CDR1 and CDR2 (germline): MDHEN, SYDVKM. The CDR3 DNA reads TGTGCCACTGGGAGAGGGGACCTTATTACGAATGAAAAACTGTTTTTT. Protein: CATGRGDLITNEKLFF. Looking up the rest from reference TRBV28 and TRBJ1-4 gives the full variable domain: DVKVTQSSRYLVKRTGEKVFLECVQDMDHENMFWYRQDPGLGLRLIYFSYDVKMKEKGDIPEGYSVSREKKERFSLILESASTNQTSMYLCATGRGDLITNEKLFFGSGTQLSVL.